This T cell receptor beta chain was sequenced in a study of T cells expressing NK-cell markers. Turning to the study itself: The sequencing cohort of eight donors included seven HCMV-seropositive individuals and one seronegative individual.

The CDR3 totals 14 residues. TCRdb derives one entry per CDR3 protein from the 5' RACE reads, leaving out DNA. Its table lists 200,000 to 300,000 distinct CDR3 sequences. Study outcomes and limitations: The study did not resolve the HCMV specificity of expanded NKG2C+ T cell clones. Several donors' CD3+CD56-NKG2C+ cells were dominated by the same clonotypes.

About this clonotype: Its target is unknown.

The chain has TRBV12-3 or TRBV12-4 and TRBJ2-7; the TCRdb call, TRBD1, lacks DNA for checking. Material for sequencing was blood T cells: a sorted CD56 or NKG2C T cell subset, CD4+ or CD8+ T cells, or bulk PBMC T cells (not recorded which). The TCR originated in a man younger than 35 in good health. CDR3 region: CASRQEGRSYEQYF.